This is a list of T cell receptor beta chains from one sample in a study of identical twins. Each CDR3 protein is one row after TCRdb ran MiXCR on the 5' RACE reads. The sample yields 300,000 to 400,000 distinct CDR3 sequences, roughly an eighth seen once. A further study also used this sample, focusing on yellow fever vaccine responses in identical twins.

The sequencing input was CD8+ T cells sorted from blood. The receptors derive from a woman between 18 and 29 years old in good health. The CDR3 runs from the conserved cysteine through the conserved F or W. Fields, in order: D gene, clone size, J gene, V gene, CDR3 protein, CDR3 DNA. The D gene is left open where the match is weak. The size field is filled for only some rows; it gives once, few, many or a size class.

TRBD1 - TRBJ2-5 TRBV5-1 CASSYGTEETQYF TGCGCCAGCAGCTATGGGACAGAAGAGACCCAGTACTTC
- many TRBJ2-3 TRBV6-4 CASSDSGGSTDTQYF TGTGCCAGCAGTGACTCGGGGGGTAGCACAGATACGCAGTATTTT
- - TRBJ1-1 TRBV25-1 CASSPRGEYTEAFF TGTGCCAGCAGTCCTAGAGGGGAGTACACTGAAGCTTTCTTT
- few TRBJ2-1 TRBV28 CASSTPIRSYNEQFF TGTGCCAGCAGTACGCCGATTAGGTCCTACAATGAGCAGTTCTTC
- few TRBJ2-3 TRBV10-3 CAIRPSTGYSVDTQYF TGTGCCATCAGACCCAGCACTGGGTACAGTGTGGATACGCAGTATTTT
- - TRBJ1-5 TRBV2 CASSGNLNQPQHF TGTGCCAGCAGTGGGAACCTGAATCAGCCCCAGCATTTT
- - TRBJ2-1 TRBV28 CASSLLGGVSYNEQFF TGTGCCAGCAGTCTTCTCGGAGGGGTATCCTACAATGAGCAGTTCTTC
TRBD1 few TRBJ2-1 TRBV5-5 CASSFLRQGSYNEQFF TGTGCCAGCAGCTTTTTGCGACAGGGAAGCTACAATGAGCAGTTCTTC
- few TRBJ2-7 TRBV11-3 CASSWVGANDEQYF TGTGCCAGCAGTTGGGTAGGTGCTAACGACGAGCAGTACTTC
- few TRBJ1-2 TRBV27 CASSSSGGNYGYTF TGTGCCAGCAGTTCGTCGGGGGGAAACTATGGCTACACCTTC
- few TRBJ2-1 TRBV2 CASMGAVNEQFF TGTGCCAGCATGGGGGCCGTGAATGAGCAGTTCTTC
- - TRBJ2-3 TRBV24-1 CATSDLDDTQYF TGTGCCACCAGTGATTTGGACGATACGCAGTATTTT
- - TRBJ1-4 TRBV12-2 CASRLAGGTGHEKLFF TGTGCAAGTCGCTTAGCGGGGGGGACAGGACATGAAAAACTGTTTTTT
- few TRBJ2-1 TRBV24-1 CATSDPEETGLGDEQFF TGTGCCACCAGTGATCCAGAGGAGACGGGGCTTGGCGATGAGCAGTTCTTC
TRBD2 many TRBJ2-7 TRBV12-3/TRBV12-4 CASSPGLGGYEQYF TGTGCCAGCAGTCCGGGACTAGGGGGCTACGAGCAGTACTTC
- few TRBJ2-1 TRBV28 CASSREYSYNEQFF TGTGCCAGCAGCAGGGAATACTCCTACAATGAGCAGTTCTTC
- - TRBJ2-7 TRBV25-1 CASNSGPNHEQYF TGTGCCAGCAACTCCGGACCGAACCACGAGCAGTACTTC
- - TRBJ1-2 TRBV20-1 CSAPWVVDNYGYTF TGCAGTGCTCCATGGGTGGTAGATAACTATGGCTACACCTTC
- few TRBJ1-1 TRBV7-9 CASSTEAFF TGTGCCAGCAGCACTGAAGCTTTCTTT
- many TRBJ1-2 TRBV7-9 CASSPLDNQYYGYTF TGTGCCAGCAGCCCCCTCGACAACCAATACTATGGCTACACCTTC
- - TRBJ2-7 TRBV7-9 CASSLAGGLASYEQYF TGTGCCAGCAGCTTAGCTGGGGGGCTCGCCTCCTACGAGCAGTACTTC
- many TRBJ1-5 TRBV4-1 CASSPSWGPNQPQHF TGCGCCAGCAGCCCGTCTTGGGGGCCCAATCAGCCCCAGCATTTT
TRBD2 few TRBJ2-2 TRBV12-3/TRBV12-4 CASSFGTSGSSVTGELFF TGTGCCAGCAGCTTCGGGACTAGCGGGAGTTCGGTCACCGGGGAGCTGTTTTTT
- many TRBJ2-1 TRBV7-3 CVRRVRSYNEQFF TGTGTCAGGAGGGTACGATCCTACAATGAGCAGTTCTTC
TRBD1 - TRBJ1-1 TRBV27 CASSDNRGLNTEAFF TGTGCCAGCAGCGACAACAGGGGGCTAAACACTGAAGCTTTCTTT
- few TRBJ2-3 TRBV5-5 CASSLRGRKTDTQYF TGTGCCAGCAGCCTTCGCGGCCGGAAAACAGATACGCAGTATTTT